This T cell receptor beta chain comes out of a study of blood T cell repertoires in COVID-19. The ends were cut back, 1 base at V and 3 bases at J, with 9 bases in the middle. The CDR3 has 14 amino acids. Germline values: CDR1 SGHAT, CDR2 FQNNGV. In the study's own analysis: Reference gene primer amplification gave nucleated cell count estimates. Clones were sequenced by immunoSEQ multiplex PCR, and TCRdb holds only the in-frame ones, with some missing. V, J and clone size derive from that table, while D and trimming were established from the DNA sequence. The table includes about 240,000 clones, approximately 86% detected once. Those enrolled, adults aged roughly 18 to 90 years, came from fewer than 25 US areas.

Specimen: PBMCs or T cells enriched from blood (not recorded which). The V and J genes are TRBV11-2 and TRBJ1-2, with D perhaps matching TRBD1 (5 bases). This clonotype originated in a woman between 35 and 50 years old with acute COVID-19. DNA for the CDR3: TGTGCCAGCAGCTTAGGGGGGGATGACTATGGCTACACCTTC. This sequence encodes CASSLGGDDYGYTF.